These T cell receptor beta chains were read from a single sample in a study of cytomegalovirus exposure and HLA in healthy donors. TCRdb keeps only in-frame clones here, not all; method: immunoSEQ multiplex PCR. The sample yields under 200,000 clones, 86% seen once. What was sequenced was PBMCs. The receptors derive from a woman under 30 in good health and CMV-seronegative. CDR3s include the opening cysteine and the closing phenylalanine or tryptophan. D genes are given only for firm matches. Size tells how often a clone was seen (once, few, many) or the class of an expanded clone, and some rows leave it out.

>TRBJ1-5|TRBV30|NA|NA
CAWSGGRAQPQHF
TGTGCCTGGAGTGGGGGGCGGGCCCAGCCCCAGCATTTT
>TRBJ2-7|TRBV19|NA|NA
CASSPDPGLRVEQYF
TGTGCCAGTAGTCCCGACCCGGGACTTCGCGTCGAGCAGTACTTC
>TRBJ2-7|TRBV19|NA|TRBD1
CASSPAGQGAYEQYF
TGTGCCAGTTCCCCGGCGGGACAGGGGGCCTACGAGCAGTACTTC
>TRBJ2-3|TRBV5-1|NA|TRBD2
CASSLAFSGSTDTQYF
TGCGCCAGCAGCTTGGCGTTTAGCGGGAGTACAGATACGCAGTATTTT
>TRBJ1-2|TRBV7-9|NA|TRBD1
CASSSDRGARYGYTF
TGTGCCAGCAGCTCGGACAGGGGGGCCCGTTATGGCTACACCTTC
>TRBJ1-2|TRBV27|NA|TRBD1
CASSPGQGSLRYGYTF
TGTGCCAGCAGTCCGGGACAGGGCTCTCTCCGCTATGGCTACACCTTC
>TRBJ1-2|TRBV29-1|NA|NA
CSVEVQRDGYTF
TGCAGTGTTGAAGTACAACGGGATGGCTACACCTTC
>TRBJ2-7|TRBV2|NA|NA
CASSEAGVLDEQYF
TGTGCCAGCAGTGAAGCCGGGGTCCTAGACGAGCAGTACTTC
>TRBJ2-7|TRBV7-2|NA|TRBD1
CASSSGQGSGEQYF
TGTGCCAGCAGCTCCGGACAGGGTTCGGGCGAGCAGTACTTC
>TRBJ2-4|TRBV27|NA|NA
CASSPRELAKNIQYF
TGTGCCAGCAGCCCTAGGGAGCTAGCCAAAAACATTCAGTACTTC
>TRBJ2-7|TRBV27|NA|TRBD2
CASSSTPRDYNYEQYF
TGTGCCAGCAGTTCCACTCCCAGGGACTACAATTACGAGCAGTACTTC
>TRBJ2-4|TRBV27|NA|TRBD2
CASSSRGLAGAKNIQYF
TGTGCCAGCAGTTCCCGGGGACTAGCGGGAGCCAAAAACATTCAGTACTTC
>TRBJ1-2|TRBV5-1|NA|TRBD1
CASSPPGGGYTF
TGCGCCAGCAGCCCGCCAGGGGGCGGCTACACCTTC
>TRBJ2-1|TRBV29-1|NA|NA
CSALYEANEQFF
TGCAGCGCCCTATATGAGGCAAATGAGCAGTTCTTC
>TRBJ2-7|TRBV29-1|NA|NA
CSAVRGGNEQYF
TGCAGCGCCGTAAGGGGGGGGAACGAGCAGTACTTC
>TRBJ2-3|TRBV6-5|NA|NA
CASSYSLSTDTQYF
TGTGCCAGCAGTTACTCCCTGAGCACAGATACGCAGTATTTT
>TRBJ1-1|TRBV7-9|NA|TRBD1
CASSLRQGTEAFF
TGTGCCAGCAGCTTACGACAGGGCACTGAAGCTTTCTTT
>TRBJ2-7|TRBV4-2|NA|NA
CASSQGQSIYEQYF
TGTGCCAGCAGCCAAGGACAGAGTATCTACGAGCAGTACTTC
>TRBJ2-7|TRBV7-9|NA|NA
CASSLGLSTPRDTFYEQYF
TGTGCCAGCAGCTTAGGGCTTTCGACCCCCCGGGACACCTTCTACGAGCAGTACTTC
>TRBJ1-1|TRBV30|NA|NA
CAWSPRQNTEAFF
TGTGCCTGGAGTCCTCGACAGAACACTGAAGCTTTCTTT
>TRBJ2-2|TRBV7-9|NA|NA
CASSRTALNTGELFF
TGTGCCAGCAGCCGGACAGCCCTGAACACCGGGGAGCTGTTTTTT
>TRBJ2-3|TRBV11-2|NA|NA
CASSSFRDTQYF
TGTGCCAGCAGCTCCTTCCGGGATACGCAGTATTTT
>TRBJ1-1|TRBV7-9|NA|NA
CASSLRVTGEAFF
TGTGCCAGCAGCCTAAGGGTAACAGGGGAAGCTTTCTTT
>TRBJ2-7|TRBV7-2|few|TRBD1
CASSYRGADEQYF
TGTGCCAGCAGCTACAGGGGAGCCGACGAGCAGTACTTC
>TRBJ2-2|TRBV5-1|once|TRBD1
CASSSNRGSVPNTGELFF
TGCGCCAGCAGCTCGAACAGGGGATCGGTCCCCAACACCGGGGAGCTGTTTTTT
>TRBJ1-5|TRBV30|NA|NA
CAWSVGVTNQPQHF
TGTGCCTGGAGTGTAGGGGTTACCAATCAGCCCCAGCATTTT
>TRBJ1-2|TRBV6-1|NA|TRBD1
CASTQGVGYTF
TGTGCCAGCACTCAGGGGGTCGGCTACACCTTC
>TRBJ1-3|TRBV7-2|NA|NA
CASSPTGWRNTIYF
TGTGCCAGCAGCCCAACAGGGTGGAGAAACACCATATATTTT
>TRBJ1-2|TRBV5-1|NA|TRBD1
CASSVTQGAHDYGYTF
TGCGCCAGCAGCGTTACACAGGGGGCCCATGACTATGGCTACACCTTC
>TRBJ2-7|TRBV10-3|NA|NA
CAITVTSTYEQYF
TGTGCCATCACCGTTACCTCTACCTACGAGCAGTACTTC
>TRBJ1-1|TRBV7-3|NA|TRBD1
CASSLGRDSGAFF
TGTGCCAGCAGCTTAGGGCGGGACAGTGGAGCTTTCTTT
>TRBJ2-7|TRBV6-1|NA|TRBD1
CASSGTGSLSYEQYF
TGTGCCAGCAGCGGGACAGGGTCTCTCTCCTACGAGCAGTACTTC
>TRBJ1-1|TRBV5-8|NA|NA
CASRLPGERTEAFF
TGTGCCAGCAGATTACCAGGGGAGAGGACTGAAGCTTTCTTT
>TRBJ2-7|TRBV19|NA|NA
CASSSRGAHYEQYF
TGTGCCAGTAGCTCCCGGGGGGCCCACTACGAGCAGTACTTC
>TRBJ2-1|TRBV6-1|NA|NA
CASSEPGQVLNEQFF
TGTGCCAGCAGTGAGCCTGGTCAGGTCCTCAATGAGCAGTTCTTC
>TRBJ2-7|TRBV5-1|NA|NA
CASSLGTGAYEQYF
TGCGCCAGCAGCTTGGGGACGGGAGCGTACGAGCAGTACTTC
>TRBJ1-4|TRBV19|NA|NA
CASSIDTLDGNEKLFF
TGTGCCAGTAGTATCGACACCTTGGATGGTAATGAAAAACTGTTTTTT
>TRBJ1-4|TRBV28|NA|NA
CASRRPNEKLFF
TGTGCCTCTAGACGCCCTAATGAAAAACTGTTTTTT
>TRBJ2-7|TRBV4-1|NA|NA
CASSQSIAYEQYF
TGCGCCAGCAGCCAATCCATTGCCTACGAGCAGTACTTC
>TRBJ2-2|TRBV27|NA|NA
CASSPQGMGANTGELFF
TGTGCCAGCAGCCCACAGGGAATGGGGGCAAACACCGGGGAGCTGTTTTTT
>TRBJ1-5|TRBV19|NA|TRBD1
CASSVGQGWGQPQHF
TGTGCCAGTAGCGTCGGACAGGGATGGGGTCAGCCCCAGCATTTT
>TRBJ2-7|TRBV5-6|few|TRBD1
CASRAKGIRDRGVEQYF
TGTGCCAGCAGGGCGAAAGGGATTAGGGACAGGGGCGTCGAGCAGTACTTC
>TRBJ1-6|TRBV9|few|TRBD1
CASSGTGTNSPLHF
TGTGCCAGCAGTGGGACAGGGACCAATTCACCCCTCCACTTT
>TRBJ1-2|TRBV5-6|NA|NA
CASSFYGSIMTGGYTF
TGTGCCAGCAGCTTCTATGGTTCGATCATGACGGGGGGCTACACCTTC
>TRBJ2-6|TRBV9|NA|NA
CASSVALGAGANVLTF
TGTGCCAGCAGCGTAGCTTTGGGGGCAGGGGCCAACGTCCTGACTTTC
>TRBJ2-7|TRBV30|NA|TRBD1
CAWSLQGAPYGGYF
TGTGCCTGGAGTCTACAGGGGGCCCCTTACGGAGGGTACTTC
>TRBJ2-7|TRBV5-4|NA|TRBD2
CASSLRAGGPSEQYF
TGTGCCAGCAGCTTGCGGGCGGGGGGGCCTTCCGAGCAGTACTTC
>TRBJ1-2|TRBV5-4|NA|NA
CASSLTQGGYGYTF
TGTGCCAGCAGCTTGACACAGGGCGGGTATGGCTACACCTTC
>TRBJ1-5|TRBV6-5|NA|TRBD1
CASSRTGQGYQPQHF
TGTGCCAGCAGCCGAACAGGACAGGGGTATCAGCCCCAGCATTTT
>TRBJ1-4|TRBV14|NA|TRBD1
CASSPWTGLATNEKLFF
TGTGCCAGCAGCCCCTGGACAGGGTTAGCAACTAATGAAAAACTGTTTTTT
>TRBJ1-1|TRBV7-9|NA|TRBD1
CASSLTTGGTEAFF
TGTGCCAGCAGCTTAACGACAGGGGGTACTGAAGCTTTCTTT
>TRBJ2-7|TRBV4-2|NA|NA
CASSPEGSRLYEQYF
TGTGCCAGCAGCCCGGAGGGGTCGCGACTCTACGAGCAGTACTTC
>TRBJ2-2|TRBV4-1|NA|TRBD2
CASSPFSGRGTGELFF
TGCGCCAGCAGCCCATTTAGCGGGAGAGGGACCGGGGAGCTGTTTTTT
>TRBJ1-6|TRBV9|NA|NA
CASSVAPGNSPLHF
TGTGCCAGCAGCGTAGCTCCGGGGAATTCACCCCTCCACTTT
>TRBJ2-6|TRBV6-1|NA|NA
CASSEALQGVKANVLTF
TGTGCCAGCAGTGAAGCGCTTCAGGGTGTGAAGGCCAACGTCCTGACTTTC
>TRBJ2-3|TRBV30|NA|TRBD2
CACLRTSGGINTQYF
TGTGCCTGTCTTCGGACTAGCGGGGGGATAAATACGCAGTATTTT
>TRBJ1-3|TRBV20-1|NA|NA
CSAHSQNTIYF
TGCAGTGCCCACTCGCAAAACACCATATATTTT
>TRBJ2-2|TRBV29-1|NA|NA
CSADQGPGELFF
TGCAGCGCAGACCAGGGTCCCGGGGAGCTGTTTTTT
>TRBJ2-1|TRBV7-3|once|TRBD2
CASSTSGYNEQFF
TGTGCCAGCAGCACTAGCGGATACAATGAGCAGTTCTTC